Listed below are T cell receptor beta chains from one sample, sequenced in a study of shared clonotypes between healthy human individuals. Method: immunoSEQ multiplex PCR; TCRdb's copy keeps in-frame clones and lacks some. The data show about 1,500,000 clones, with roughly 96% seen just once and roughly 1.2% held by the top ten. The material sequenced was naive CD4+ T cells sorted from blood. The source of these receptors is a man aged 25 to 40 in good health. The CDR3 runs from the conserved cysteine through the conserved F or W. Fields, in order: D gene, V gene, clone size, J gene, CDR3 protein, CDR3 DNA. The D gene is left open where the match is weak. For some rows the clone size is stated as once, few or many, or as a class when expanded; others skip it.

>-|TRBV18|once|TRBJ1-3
CASSPLREMDTIYF
TGTGCCAGCTCACCACTACGGGAGATGGACACCATATATTTT
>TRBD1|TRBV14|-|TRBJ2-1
CASSRQGTYNEQFF
TGTGCCAGCAGCCGACAGGGAACGTACAATGAGCAGTTCTTC
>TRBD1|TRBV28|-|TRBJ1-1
CASKTGDNTEAFF
TGTGCCAGCAAGACAGGGGATAACACTGAAGCTTTCTTT
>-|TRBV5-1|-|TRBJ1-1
CASSLEDPSRTEAFF
TGCGCCAGCAGCCTTGAGGATCCAAGCCGGACTGAAGCTTTCTTT
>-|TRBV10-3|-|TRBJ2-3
CAISPRSTDTQYF
TGTGCCATCAGTCCTAGGAGCACAGATACGCAGTATTTT
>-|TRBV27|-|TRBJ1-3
CASSSALGNTIYF
TGTGCCAGCAGTTCCGCTCTTGGAAACACCATATATTTT
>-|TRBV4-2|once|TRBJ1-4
CASSQDFSGAEEKLFF
TGTGCCAGCAGCCAAGATTTCTCGGGGGCGGAAGAAAAACTGTTTTTT
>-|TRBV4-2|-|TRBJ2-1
CASSQGGTNSYNEQFF
TGTGCCAGCAGCCAAGGCGGGACCAACTCCTACAATGAGCAGTTCTTC
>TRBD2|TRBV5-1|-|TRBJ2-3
CASSPGTSGRAIDTQYF
TGCGCCAGCAGCCCGGGGACTAGCGGGAGGGCCATAGATACGCAGTATTTT
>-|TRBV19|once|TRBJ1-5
CASTLTYFRGGVVQPQHF
TGTGCCAGTACCCTTACATACTTCCGGGGTGGGGTAGTGCAGCCCCAGCATTTT
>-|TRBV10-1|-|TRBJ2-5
CASSESLGETQYF
TGCGCCAGCAGTGAGTCTTTGGGAGAGACCCAGTACTTC
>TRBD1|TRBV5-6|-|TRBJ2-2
CASSPSGQGVLIGELFF
TGTGCCAGCAGCCCATCCGGACAGGGGGTCCTTATCGGGGAGCTGTTTTTT
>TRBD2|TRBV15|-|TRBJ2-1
CATSRTSGDYNEQFF
TGTGCCACCAGCCGAACTAGCGGGGACTACAATGAGCAGTTCTTC
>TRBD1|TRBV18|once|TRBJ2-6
CASSWYPTGGAKGANVLTF
TGTGCCAGCTCATGGTACCCGACAGGGGGCGCGAAAGGGGCCAACGTCCTGACTTTC
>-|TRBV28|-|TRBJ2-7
CASSLLGQGSYEQYF
TGTGCCAGCAGTTTACTGGGACAAGGCTCCTACGAGCAGTACTTC
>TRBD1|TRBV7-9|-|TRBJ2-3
CASDRGTSPDTQYF
TGTGCCAGTGACAGGGGAACCTCTCCAGATACGCAGTATTTT
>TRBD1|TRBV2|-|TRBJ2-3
CASGQGTDTQYF
TGTGCCAGCGGACAGGGCACAGATACGCAGTATTTT
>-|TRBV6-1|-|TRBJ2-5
CASKFISVGETQYF
TGTGCCAGCAAATTCATAAGCGTAGGAGAGACCCAGTACTTC
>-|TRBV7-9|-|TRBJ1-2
CASSLKRYTF
TGTGCCAGCAGCTTAAAACGCTACACCTTC
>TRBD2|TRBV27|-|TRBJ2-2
CASSLSPLAGAVDGELFF
TGTGCCAGCAGTTTATCCCCCCTTGCGGGAGCGGTCGACGGGGAGCTGTTTTTT
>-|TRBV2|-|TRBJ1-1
CASRVRTEIEAFF
TGTGCCAGCAGGGTCCGGACAGAAATCGAAGCTTTCTTT
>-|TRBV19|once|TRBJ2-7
CASSMLLARRSFGEQYF
TGTGCCAGTAGTATGTTGTTAGCGAGGAGAAGTTTTGGCGAGCAGTACTTC
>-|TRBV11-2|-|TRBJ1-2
CASSLEETSDGYTF
TGTGCCAGCAGCTTAGAGGAAACTTCTGATGGCTACACCTTC
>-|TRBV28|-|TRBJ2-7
CASSYGGRGRLGEQYF
TGTGCCAGCAGTTACGGGGGCAGGGGAAGACTAGGCGAGCAGTACTTC
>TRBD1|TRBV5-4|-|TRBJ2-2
CASSSGQGPNTGELFF
TGTGCCAGCAGCTCGGGACAGGGCCCGAACACCGGGGAGCTGTTTTTT
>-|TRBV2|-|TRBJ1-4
CASSDRGIREKLFF
TGTGCCAGCAGTGATAGAGGGATTCGGGAAAAACTGTTTTTT
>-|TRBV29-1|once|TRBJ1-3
CSVRHSSGNTIYF
TGCAGCGTTAGACATAGCTCTGGAAACACCATATATTTT
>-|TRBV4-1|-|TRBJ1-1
CASSQPPSGAMNTEAFF
TGCGCCAGCAGCCAACCCCCGAGCGGTGCCATGAACACTGAAGCTTTCTTT
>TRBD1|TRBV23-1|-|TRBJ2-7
CASSQFTGTGRVSYEQYF
TGCGCCAGCAGTCAATTTACCGGGACAGGGAGGGTTTCCTACGAGCAGTACTTC
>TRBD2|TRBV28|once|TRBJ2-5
CASSTGTSGSMEETQYF
TGTGCCAGCAGTACCGGGACTAGCGGGAGTATGGAGGAGACCCAGTACTTC
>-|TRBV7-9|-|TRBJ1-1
CASSPGAQGKGNTEAFF
TGTGCCAGCAGCCCCGGGGCACAGGGAAAAGGGAACACTGAAGCTTTCTTT
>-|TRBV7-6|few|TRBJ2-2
CASSLARANTGELFF
TGTGCCAGCAGCTTAGCGAGGGCTAACACCGGGGAGCTGTTTTTT
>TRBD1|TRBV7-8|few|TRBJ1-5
CASSSLDRVLQPQHF
TGTGCCAGCAGCTCGCTCGACAGGGTGCTGCAGCCCCAGCATTTT
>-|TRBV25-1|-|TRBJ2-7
CASSAGNEQYF
TGTGCCAGCAGTGCTGGGAACGAGCAGTACTTC
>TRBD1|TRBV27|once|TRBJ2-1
CASSLLGDRVNNEQFF
TGTGCCAGCAGTTTATTAGGGGACAGGGTTAACAATGAGCAGTTCTTC
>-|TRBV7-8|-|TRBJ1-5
CASSLWIGQPQHF
TGTGCCAGCAGCTTATGGATCGGTCAGCCCCAGCATTTT
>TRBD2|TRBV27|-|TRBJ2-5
CASSSPGLAKETQYF
TGTGCCAGCAGTTCGCCGGGACTAGCGAAAGAGACCCAGTACTTC
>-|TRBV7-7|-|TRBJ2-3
CASRPLEVSVDTQYF
TGTGCCAGCAGGCCCCTCGAAGTGTCCGTAGATACGCAGTATTTT
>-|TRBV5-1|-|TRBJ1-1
CASSSGQLSLNTEAFF
TGCGCCAGCAGCTCCGGACAGCTCAGCTTGAACACTGAAGCTTTCTTT
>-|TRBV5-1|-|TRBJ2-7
CASSLGQTPYEQYF
TGCGCCAGCAGCTTGGGTCAGACCCCCTACGAGCAGTACTTC
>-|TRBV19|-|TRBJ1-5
CASSIDGGIYSNQPQHF
TGTGCCAGTAGTATAGATGGGGGAATATATAGCAATCAGCCCCAGCATTTT
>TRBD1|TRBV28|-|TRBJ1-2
CASRDRGRGYGYTF
TGTGCCAGCAGGGACAGGGGGCGCGGATATGGCTACACCTTC
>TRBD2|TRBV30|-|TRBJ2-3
CARAGGITDTQYF
TGTGCCAGAGCGGGAGGGATCACAGATACGCAGTATTTT
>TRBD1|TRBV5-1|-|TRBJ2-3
CASSWITGEGTDTQYF
TGCGCCAGCAGCTGGATCACAGGGGAAGGAACAGATACGCAGTATTTT
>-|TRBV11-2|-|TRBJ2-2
CASRPRIVTGELFF
TGTGCCAGCAGGCCGCGCATTGTGACCGGGGAGCTGTTTTTT